These T cell receptor beta chains were read from a single sample in a study of Ad26.COV2.S vaccination and SARS-CoV-2 variants. Profiling relied on immunoSEQ multiplex PCR, and the TCRdb table lists in-frame clones only, not all of them. This sample has over 100,000 clones; 80% occur once, and the top ten carry approximately 15%. The sequences come from peripheral blood, collected after recovery from COVID-19. The source of these receptors is a human donor who had recovered from COVID-19. Each CDR3 is given without its conserved first and last residue. Fields, in order: D gene, V gene, CDR3 protein. A D gene is named only where the DNA matches it firmly.

d_gene: .; v_gene: TRBV6-2/TRBV6-3; CDR3aa: ASSYSRTGNTEAF
d_gene: TRBD2; v_gene: TRBV5-1; CDR3aa: ASSLAGASETQY
d_gene: .; v_gene: TRBV5-6; CDR3aa: ASSLRSLGTDTQY
d_gene: TRBD1; v_gene: TRBV3-1/TRBV3-2; CDR3aa: ASSHPPQGGQGYEKLF
d_gene: .; v_gene: TRBV19; CDR3aa: ASSIKGQTNSPLH
d_gene: TRBD1; v_gene: TRBV10-3; CDR3aa: AISEGQGKSIQY
d_gene: .; v_gene: TRBV2; CDR3aa: ASRGSEFNSPLH
d_gene: TRBD2; v_gene: TRBV5-1; CDR3aa: ASRLAGGLLDTQY
d_gene: .; v_gene: TRBV5-1; CDR3aa: ASSLSRSQETQY
d_gene: TRBD2; v_gene: TRBV10-3; CDR3aa: AISALAGSTDTQY
d_gene: .; v_gene: TRBV15; CDR3aa: ATSRDRMETQY
d_gene: .; v_gene: TRBV6-6; CDR3aa: ASSYTVGSPLYEQY
d_gene: TRBD1; v_gene: TRBV5-6; CDR3aa: ASSLTGERQPQH
d_gene: TRBD1; v_gene: TRBV19; CDR3aa: ASSTGQRYGYT
d_gene: TRBD2; v_gene: TRBV10-3; CDR3aa: AIGGGETQY
d_gene: .; v_gene: TRBV6-4; CDR3aa: ASRRLGITYNEQF
d_gene: TRBD2; v_gene: TRBV30; CDR3aa: AWSPSLAGTF
d_gene: .; v_gene: TRBV5-4; CDR3aa: ASSLGGEDTQY
d_gene: .; v_gene: TRBV6-6; CDR3aa: ASSYSENGYT
d_gene: TRBD1; v_gene: TRBV19; CDR3aa: ASNRGRQETQY
d_gene: TRBD1; v_gene: TRBV6-1; CDR3aa: ASSDNRGRETQY
d_gene: .; v_gene: TRBV27; CDR3aa: ASSLAPRLMNTEAF
d_gene: TRBD1; v_gene: TRBV30; CDR3aa: AWRLDRYEQY
d_gene: TRBD2; v_gene: TRBV6-5; CDR3aa: ASSYGVTSGGTQY
d_gene: .; v_gene: TRBV9; CDR3aa: ASSVGGTTEAF
d_gene: TRBD1; v_gene: TRBV7-9; CDR3aa: ASSLEGQGGEKLF
d_gene: TRBD1; v_gene: TRBV18; CDR3aa: ASSPDRGQNQPQH
d_gene: .; v_gene: TRBV5-1; CDR3aa: ASSPFPGVTNEKLF
d_gene: TRBD1; v_gene: TRBV6-6; CDR3aa: ASSLGQERNIQY